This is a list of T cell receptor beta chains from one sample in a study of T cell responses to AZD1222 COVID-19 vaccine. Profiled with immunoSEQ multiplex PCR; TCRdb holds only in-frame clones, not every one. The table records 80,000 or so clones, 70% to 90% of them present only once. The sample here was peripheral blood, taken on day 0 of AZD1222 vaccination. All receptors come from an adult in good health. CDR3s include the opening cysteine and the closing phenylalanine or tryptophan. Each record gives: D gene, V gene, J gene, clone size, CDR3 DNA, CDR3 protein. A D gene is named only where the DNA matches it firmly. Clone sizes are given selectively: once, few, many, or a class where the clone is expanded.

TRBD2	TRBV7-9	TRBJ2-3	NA	TGTGCCAGCAGCTTAGGACTAGCGGTCACAGATACGCAGTATTTT	CASSLGLAVTDTQYF
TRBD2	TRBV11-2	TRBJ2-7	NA	TGTGCCAGCAGCTTAGTGAGAGGGGGACTAGCGGGTGGCGAGCAGTACTTC	CASSLVRGGLAGGEQYF
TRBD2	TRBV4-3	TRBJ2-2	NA	TGCGCCAGCAGCCTACGGGAGGGCGGCGGGGAGCTGTTTTTT	CASSLREGGGELFF
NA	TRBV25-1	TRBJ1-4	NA	TGTGCCAGCAGTAGGCAGGCCACTAATGAAAAACTGTTTTTT	CASSRQATNEKLFF
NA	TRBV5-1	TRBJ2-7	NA	TGCGCCAGCCTGGACCCCCATTCCTACGAGCAGTACTTC	CASLDPHSYEQYF
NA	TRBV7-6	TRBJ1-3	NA	TGTGCCAGCAGCTTAGGAGGAACTGGAAACACCATATATTTT	CASSLGGTGNTIYF
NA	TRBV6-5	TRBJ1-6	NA	TGTGCCAGCAGTTACTCGGGCAGGCTTAATTCACCCCTCCACTTT	CASSYSGRLNSPLHF
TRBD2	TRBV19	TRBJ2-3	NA	TGTGCCAGTAGTGCCATTTCCATAGCGGGAGTGCCAGATACGCAGTATTTT	CASSAISIAGVPDTQYF
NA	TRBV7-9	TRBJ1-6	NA	TGTGCCAGCAGCTCCCGGGGAGGGGTCCAGGGGAGTTCACCCCTCCACTTT	CASSSRGGVQGSSPLHF
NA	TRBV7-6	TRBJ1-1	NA	TGTGCCAGCAGCTTAGGACGGAACACTGAAGCTTTCTTT	CASSLGRNTEAFF
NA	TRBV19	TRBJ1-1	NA	TGTGCCAGTAGTGCCCTCGCGGGGCGAAACACTGAAGCTTTCTTT	CASSALAGRNTEAFF
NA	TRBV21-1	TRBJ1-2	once	TGTGCCAGCAGCAGTATGAGGGGGCGGGACAGGGGAAAATCTAACTATGGCTACACCTTC	CASSSMRGRDRGKSNYGYTF
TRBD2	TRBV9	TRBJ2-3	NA	TGTGCCAGCAGCGTCACTAGCGGGAGTACAGATACGCAGTATTTT	CASSVTSGSTDTQYF
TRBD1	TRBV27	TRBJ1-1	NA	TGTGCCAGCCGCCGGACAGGGGCGAACACTGAAGCTTTCTTT	CASRRTGANTEAFF
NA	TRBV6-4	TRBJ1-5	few	TGTGCCAGCAGTGGGACATCGGGTCAGCCCCAGCATTTT	CASSGTSGQPQHF
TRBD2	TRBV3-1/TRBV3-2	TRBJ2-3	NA	TGTGCCAGCAGCCAGCCGGGACTAGCTCTAGATACGCAGTATTTT	CASSQPGLALDTQYF
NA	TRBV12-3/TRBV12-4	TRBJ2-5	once	TGTGCCAGCAGTTTATCCGGGTCTGAGACCCAGTACTTC	CASSLSGSETQYF
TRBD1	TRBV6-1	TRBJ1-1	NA	TGTGCCAGCCTCCTCGGGACAGGAGGGAGTACTGAAGCTTTCTTT	CASLLGTGGSTEAFF
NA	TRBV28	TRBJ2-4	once	TGTGCCAGCCGTGGGCGGGGACGGACCAAAAACATTCAGTACTTC	CASRGRGRTKNIQYF
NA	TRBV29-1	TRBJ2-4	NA	TGCGGAGGGGGGGTAGGGGAAAACATTCAGTACTTC	CGGGVGENIQYF
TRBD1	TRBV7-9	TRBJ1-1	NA	TGTGCCAGCAGCTCGCCGGGACAGGGGGCGACTGAAGCTTTCTTT	CASSSPGQGATEAFF
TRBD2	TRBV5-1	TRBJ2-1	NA	TGCGCCAGCTCACAAGGTCTCGCGGGAGTCTATGAGCAGTTCTTC	CASSQGLAGVYEQFF
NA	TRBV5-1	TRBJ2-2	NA	TGCGCCAGCAGCTTGGCGGGGTCGAGCGGGGAGCTGTTTTTT	CASSLAGSSGELFF
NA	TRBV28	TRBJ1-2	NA	TGTGCCAGCACCTCCCGACGGGCAGGGGTGTACTATGGCTACACCTTC	CASTSRRAGVYYGYTF
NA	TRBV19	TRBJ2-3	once	TGTGCCAGTAGTATAGATCGCTCGGCAGATACGCAGTATTTT	CASSIDRSADTQYF
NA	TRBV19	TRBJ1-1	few	TGTGCCAGTAGTATGGCCCAGAACACTGAAGCTTTCTTT	CASSMAQNTEAFF
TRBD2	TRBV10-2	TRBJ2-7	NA	TGCGCCAGCAGTGAGTCCGGGAGGGGAAGGGAGCAGTACTTC	CASSESGRGREQYF
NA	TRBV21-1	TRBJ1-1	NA	TGTGCCAGCAGCAAACCTAGGACAGGGCCGCCGAGCCAGAACACTGAAGCTTTCTTT	CASSKPRTGPPSQNTEAFF
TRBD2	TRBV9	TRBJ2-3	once	TGTGCCAGCAGCCCAAGCGGGGGTTCAACCACAGATACGCAGTATTTT	CASSPSGGSTTDTQYF
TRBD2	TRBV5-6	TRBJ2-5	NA	TGTGCCAGCAGCATGACTAGCGGGAGGGCCGGGGAGACCCAGTACTTC	CASSMTSGRAGETQYF
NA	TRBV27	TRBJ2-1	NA	TGTGCCAGCAGAATAGGTGGACCTTCCTACAATGAGCAGTTCTTC	CASRIGGPSYNEQFF
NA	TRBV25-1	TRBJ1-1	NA	TGTGCCAGCACCCTAGGACAGACCCCTGAAGCTTTCTTT	CASTLGQTPEAFF
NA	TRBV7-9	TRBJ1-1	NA	TGTGCCAGCAGCTTAGGGCTCTTGAACACTGAAGCTTTCTTT	CASSLGLLNTEAFF
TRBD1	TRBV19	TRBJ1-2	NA	TGTGCCAGTACTCCGATCCCTCGGGACAGTCTAGGCTACACCTTC	CASTPIPRDSLGYTF
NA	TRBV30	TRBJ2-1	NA	TGTGCCTGGAGTCGGTGGGAGTCCCTATACAATGAGCAGTTCTTC	CAWSRWESLYNEQFF
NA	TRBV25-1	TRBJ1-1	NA	TGTGCCAGCAGCCGGCAGAGGAACACTGAAGCTTTCTTT	CASSRQRNTEAFF
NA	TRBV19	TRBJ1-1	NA	TGTGCCAGTAGTATACAGCTCATGAACACTGAAGCTTTCTTT	CASSIQLMNTEAFF
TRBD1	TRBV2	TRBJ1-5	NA	TGTGCCAGCAGGGGGGACAGGGGCAATCAGCCCCAGCATTTT	CASRGDRGNQPQHF
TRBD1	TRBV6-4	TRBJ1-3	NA	TGTGCCACCGGACAGGAAGTCTCTGGAAACACCATATATTTT	CATGQEVSGNTIYF
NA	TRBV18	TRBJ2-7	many	TGTGCCAGCTCACCACCGGCAGGGACATACGAGCAGTACTTC	CASSPPAGTYEQYF
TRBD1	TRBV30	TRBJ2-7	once	TGTGCCTGGAGTTCAAACTCACAGGGGGCGCGGTACGAGCAGTACTTC	CAWSSNSQGARYEQYF
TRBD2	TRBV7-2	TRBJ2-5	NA	TGTGCCAGCAGCTCGAACCAAGCGGGAGGTGGGGAGACCCAGTACTTC	CASSSNQAGGGETQYF
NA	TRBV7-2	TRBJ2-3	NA	TGTGCCAGCAGCTTAGGGGGGCCCTCTTGGACAGATACGCAGTATTTT	CASSLGGPSWTDTQYF
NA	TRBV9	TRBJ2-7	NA	TGTGCCAGCGCCCGACTGGGGGGGCGCTCCTACGAGCAGTACTTC	CASARLGGRSYEQYF
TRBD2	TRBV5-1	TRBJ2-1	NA	TGCGCCAGCAGCTTGGTGGCTAGCGGGGACTACAATGAGCAGTTCTTC	CASSLVASGDYNEQFF
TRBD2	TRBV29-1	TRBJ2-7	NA	TGCAGCGTGGTGGGGGCGAGCGGGAGGCTCGACGAGCAGTACTTC	CSVVGASGRLDEQYF
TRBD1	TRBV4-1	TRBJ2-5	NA	TGCGCCAGCAGCCAAGATAGGGGTTACGGTGACAGGGGGCTCTGGGAGACCCAGTACTTC	CASSQDRGYGDRGLWETQYF
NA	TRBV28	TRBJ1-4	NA	TGTGCCAGCATTTTCCGAGGAGGTAATGAAAAACTGTTTTTT	CASIFRGGNEKLFF